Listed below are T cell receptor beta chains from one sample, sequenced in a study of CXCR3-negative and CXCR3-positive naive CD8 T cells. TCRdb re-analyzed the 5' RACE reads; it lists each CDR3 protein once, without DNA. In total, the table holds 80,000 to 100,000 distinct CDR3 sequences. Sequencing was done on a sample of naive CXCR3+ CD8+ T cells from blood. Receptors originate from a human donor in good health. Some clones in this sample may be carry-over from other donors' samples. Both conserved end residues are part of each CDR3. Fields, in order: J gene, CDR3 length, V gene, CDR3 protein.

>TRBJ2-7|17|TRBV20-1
CSARRGEAGGTRDEQYF
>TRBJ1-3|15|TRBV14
CASSQDEHSGNTIYF
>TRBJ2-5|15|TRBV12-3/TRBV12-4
CASSLIAGERETQYF
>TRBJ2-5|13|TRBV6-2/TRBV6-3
CASSYGDGETQYF
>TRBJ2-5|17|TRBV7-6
CASSLASPEGYQETQYF
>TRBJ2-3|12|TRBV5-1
CASSLNTDTQYF
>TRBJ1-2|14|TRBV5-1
CASGLSGTDYGYTF
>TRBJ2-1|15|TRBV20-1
CSARDPKGVYNEQFF
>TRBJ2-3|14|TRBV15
CATSGRQGSDTQYF
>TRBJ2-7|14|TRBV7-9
CASSYTGGVSEQYF
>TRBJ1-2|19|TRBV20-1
CSARPVARDTDTVNYGYTF
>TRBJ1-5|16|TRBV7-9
CASSLVTGGNNQPQHF
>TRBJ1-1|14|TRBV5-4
CASSKYAMNTEAFF
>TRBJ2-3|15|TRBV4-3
CASSSSPGEGDTQYF
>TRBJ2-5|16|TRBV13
CASSFRTDELLETQYF
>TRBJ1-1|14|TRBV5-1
CASSLRGWGTEAFF
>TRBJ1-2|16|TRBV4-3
CASSQEPGPRTDGYTF
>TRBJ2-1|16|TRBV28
CASSPTSGGSYNEQFF
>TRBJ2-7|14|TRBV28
CASSLRGPSYEQYF
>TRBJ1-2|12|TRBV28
CASSLGNYGYTF
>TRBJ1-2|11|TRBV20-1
CSARVGYGYTF